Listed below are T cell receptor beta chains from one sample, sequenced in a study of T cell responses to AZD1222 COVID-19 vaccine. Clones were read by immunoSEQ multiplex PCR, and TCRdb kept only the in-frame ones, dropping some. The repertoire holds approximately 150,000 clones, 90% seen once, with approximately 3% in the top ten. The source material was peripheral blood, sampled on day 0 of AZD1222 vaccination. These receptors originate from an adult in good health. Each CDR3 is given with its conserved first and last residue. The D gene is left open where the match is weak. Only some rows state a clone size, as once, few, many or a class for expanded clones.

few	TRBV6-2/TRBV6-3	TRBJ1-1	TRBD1	CASSSIIRPGGSGAFF	TGTGCCAGCAGCTCCATCATCCGGCCAGGGGGCTCGGGAGCTTTCTTT
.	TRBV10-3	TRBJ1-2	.	CAISEPGRFHYGYTF	TGTGCCATCAGTGAGCCGGGGCGATTTCACTATGGCTACACCTTC
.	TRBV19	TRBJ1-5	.	CASRDQNQPQHF	TGTGCCAGTAGGGACCAGAATCAGCCCCAGCATTTT
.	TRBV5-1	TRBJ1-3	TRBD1	CASSFFPGQYPGNTIYF	TGCGCCAGCAGTTTTTTTCCGGGACAGTACCCTGGAAACACCATATATTTT
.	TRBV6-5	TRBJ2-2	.	CATRPSPNTGELFF	TGTGCCACCCGCCCTAGTCCGAACACCGGGGAGCTGTTTTTT
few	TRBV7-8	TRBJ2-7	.	CASSSHSSREYF	TGTGCCAGCAGCTCCCATAGCTCGCGCGAGTACTTC
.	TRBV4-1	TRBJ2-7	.	CASSQDPGQTYSYEQYF	TGCGCCAGCAGCCAAGATCCAGGGCAGACCTACTCCTACGAGCAGTACTTC
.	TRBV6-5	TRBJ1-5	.	CASSYSAGHIDQPQHF	TGTGCCAGCAGTTACTCGGCAGGGCATATTGATCAGCCCCAGCATTTT
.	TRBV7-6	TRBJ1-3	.	CASSLMSRGQTGTSGNTIYF	TGTGCCAGCAGCTTAATGTCTCGGGGGCAGACAGGAACCTCTGGAAACACCATATATTTT
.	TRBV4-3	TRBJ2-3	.	CASSQRTASTDTQYF	TGCGCCAGCAGCCAAAGAACAGCTAGCACAGATACGCAGTATTTT
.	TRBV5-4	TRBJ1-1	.	CASSLWGSDTEAFF	TGTGCCAGCAGCTTGTGGGGTTCGGACACTGAAGCTTTCTTT
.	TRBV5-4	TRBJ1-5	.	CASSLGDGTRGNQPQHF	TGTGCCAGCAGCTTGGGGGACGGAACTAGGGGCAATCAGCCCCAGCATTTT
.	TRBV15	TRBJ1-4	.	CATSTRDTRREKLFF	TGTGCCACCAGCACACGGGACACCCGACGGGAAAAACTGTTTTTT
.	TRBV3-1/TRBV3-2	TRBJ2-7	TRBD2	CASSPRAAGTYYEQYF	TGTGCCAGCAGCCCCCGGGCAGCGGGGACCTATTACGAGCAGTACTTC
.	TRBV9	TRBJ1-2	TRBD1	CASSETGVPFYGYTF	TGTGCCAGCAGCGAAACAGGGGTTCCCTTCTATGGCTACACCTTC
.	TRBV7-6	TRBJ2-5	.	CASSFGETGTQYF	TGTGCCAGCAGCTTTGGCGAAACGGGGACCCAGTACTTC
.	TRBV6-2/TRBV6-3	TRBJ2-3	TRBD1	CASSWDREGTDTQYF	TGTGCCAGCAGCTGGGACAGGGAAGGGACAGATACGCAGTATTTT
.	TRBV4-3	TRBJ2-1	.	CASSPGGREQFF	TGCGCCAGCAGCCCCGGGGGACGTGAGCAGTTCTTC
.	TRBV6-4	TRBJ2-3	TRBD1	CASSSGTGATDTQYF	TGTGCCAGTAGCTCCGGGACAGGGGCCACAGATACGCAGTATTTT
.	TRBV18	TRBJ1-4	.	CASSPPGRKLFF	TGTGCCAGCTCACCCCCGGGGAGGAAACTGTTTTTT
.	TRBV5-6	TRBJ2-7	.	CASSLVDRYEQYF	TGTGCCAGCAGCTTGGTGGACAGATACGAGCAGTACTTC
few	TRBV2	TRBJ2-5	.	CASSYYRGETQYF	TGTGCCAGCAGTTACTACCGGGGGGAGACCCAGTACTTC
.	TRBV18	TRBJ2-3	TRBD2	CASSLELAGTDTQYF	TGTGCCAGCTCACTCGAACTAGCGGGCACAGATACGCAGTATTTT
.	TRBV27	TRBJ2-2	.	CATTLGSGAGELFF	TGTGCCACTACACTAGGGTCCGGGGCCGGGGAGCTGTTTTTT
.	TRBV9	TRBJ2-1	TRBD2	CASSVGTSGPNEQFF	TGTGCCAGCAGCGTAGGGACTAGCGGCCCCAATGAGCAGTTCTTC
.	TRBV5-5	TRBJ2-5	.	CASSPTTDYETQYF	TGTGCCAGCAGCCCCACGACAGACTACGAGACCCAGTACTTC
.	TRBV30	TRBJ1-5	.	CAWSLGRAQPQHF	TGTGCCTGGAGCCTGGGCAGAGCTCAGCCCCAGCATTTT
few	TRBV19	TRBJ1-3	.	CASFHPGGGNTIYF	TGTGCCAGCTTCCACCCCGGCGGGGGAAACACCATATATTTT
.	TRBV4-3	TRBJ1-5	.	CASSQERGRNQPQHF	TGCGCCAGCAGCCAAGAGAGGGGTCGCAATCAGCCCCAGCATTTT
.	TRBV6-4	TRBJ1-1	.	CASRGLFVGTEAFF	TGTGCCAGCAGGGGACTTTTCGTTGGGACTGAAGCTTTCTTT
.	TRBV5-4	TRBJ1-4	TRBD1	CASSLGDRTNEKLFF	TGTGCCAGCAGCTTGGGGGACAGGACTAATGAAAAACTGTTTTTT
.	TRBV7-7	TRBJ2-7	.	CASSPPLATETTYEQYF	TGTGCTAGCAGCCCCCCTTTGGCGACAGAAACGACCTACGAGCAGTACTTC
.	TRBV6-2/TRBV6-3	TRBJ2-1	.	CASSHLRAGRGSSYNEQFF	TGTGCCAGCAGCCACCTCCGCGCCGGCCGGGGGAGCTCCTACAATGAGCAGTTCTTC
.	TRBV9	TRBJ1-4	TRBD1	CASSVAGGTGGPNEKLFF	TGTGCCAGCAGCGTAGCGGGGGGGACAGGGGGACCTAATGAAAAACTGTTTTTT
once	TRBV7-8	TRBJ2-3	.	CASSPQGGSRAPDTQYF	TGTGCCAGCAGCCCCCAGGGGGGGAGCAGGGCCCCAGATACGCAGTATTTT
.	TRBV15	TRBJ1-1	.	CATSRGGRGIDTEAFF	TGTGCCACCAGCAGAGGGGGGAGAGGTATAGACACTGAAGCTTTCTTT
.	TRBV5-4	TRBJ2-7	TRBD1	CASSLDRGSSYEQYF	TGTGCCAGCAGCCTTGACAGGGGGTCCTCCTACGAGCAGTACTTC
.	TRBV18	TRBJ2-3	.	CASSPLATDTQYF	TGTGCCAGCTCACCATTAGCCACAGATACGCAGTATTTT
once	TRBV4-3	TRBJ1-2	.	CASSQSGGAYYGYTF	TGCGCCAGCAGCCAATCTGGCGGAGCTTACTATGGCTACACCTTC
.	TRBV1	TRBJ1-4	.	CTSSQDIDRGEKLFF	TGCACCAGCAGCCAAGATATCGACAGGGGCGAAAAACTGTTTTTT
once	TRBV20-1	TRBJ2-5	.	CSASPGTAGETQYF	TGCAGTGCTAGTCCCGGGACCGCCGGGGAGACCCAGTACTTC
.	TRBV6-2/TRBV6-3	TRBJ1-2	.	CASSYSRDTSNYGYTF	TGTGCCAGCAGTTACTCGAGGGACACTTCTAACTATGGCTACACCTTC
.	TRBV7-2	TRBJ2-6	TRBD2	CASSFSGAGANVLTF	TGTGCCAGCAGCTTCAGCGGGGCTGGGGCCAACGTCCTGACTTTC
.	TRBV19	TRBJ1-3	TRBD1	CASSSMGTGGDGNTIYF	TGTGCCAGTAGTTCCATGGGGACAGGGGGCGATGGAAACACCATATATTTT
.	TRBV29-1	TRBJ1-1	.	CSVPLKGRLNTEAFF	TGCAGCGTACCACTCAAGGGACGGCTGAACACTGAAGCTTTCTTT
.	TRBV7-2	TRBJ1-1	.	CASSPEQKITEAFF	TGTGCCAGCAGCCCCGAACAGAAGATCACTGAAGCTTTCTTT
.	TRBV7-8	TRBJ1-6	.	CASSLDGDSPLHF	TGTGCCAGCAGCTTAGACGGCGATTCACCCCTCCACTTT
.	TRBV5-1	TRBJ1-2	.	CASSAQAGPRGYTF	TGCGCCAGCAGCGCCCAGGCCGGCCCCAGAGGCTACACCTTC
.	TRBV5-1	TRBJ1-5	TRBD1	CASSPGWGTDYQPQHF	TGCGCCAGCAGCCCCGGTTGGGGGACAGACTATCAGCCCCAGCATTTT
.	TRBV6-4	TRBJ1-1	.	CASSDSPNTEAFF	TGTGCCAGCAGTGACAGTCCGAACACTGAAGCTTTCTTT
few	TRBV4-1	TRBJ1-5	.	CASSQEVAGNQPQHF	TGCGCCAGCAGCCAAGAAGTGGCAGGGAATCAGCCCCAGCATTTT
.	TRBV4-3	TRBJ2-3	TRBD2	CASSTLAGGRDTQYF	TGCGCCAGCAGCACACTAGCGGGGGGGAGGGATACGCAGTATTTT
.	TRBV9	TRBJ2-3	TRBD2	CASSVEAGGADTQYF	TGTGCCAGCAGCGTAGAAGCGGGGGGGGCAGATACGCAGTATTTT
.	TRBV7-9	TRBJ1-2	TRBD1	CASSLVRGPNRGGYGYTF	TGTGCCAGCAGCTTAGTAAGAGGACCAAACAGGGGAGGCTATGGCTACACCTTC
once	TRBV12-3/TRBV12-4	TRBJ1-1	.	CAGSSRGNTEAFF	TGTGCCGGCAGTTCCAGGGGGAACACTGAAGCTTTCTTT
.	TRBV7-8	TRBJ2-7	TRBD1	CASSLAIGQASYEQYF	TGTGCCAGCAGCTTAGCGATAGGACAGGCCTCCTACGAGCAGTACTTC
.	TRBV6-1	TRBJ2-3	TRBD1	CASSVRTGGAPHTDTQYF	TGTGCCAGCAGTGTTCGGACAGGGGGCGCCCCCCACACAGATACGCAGTATTTT
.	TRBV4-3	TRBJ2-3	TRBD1	CASSWDRGADTQYF	TGCGCCAGCAGCTGGGACAGGGGGGCAGATACGCAGTATTTT